This T cell receptor beta chain was documented in a study of shared clonotypes between healthy human individuals. Naive-designated CD8 cells lacked CD45RO, were positively enriched for CCR7, and omitted terminally differentiated effector memory CD45RA+ cells. This CDR3 region has 15 residues. Trimming cost V 3 bases and J 2 bases, with 15 bases left between them. The protocol was immunoSEQ multiplex PCR, while the TCRdb copy is restricted to in-frame clones and leaves out a portion. Of approximately 1.9 million clones listed, just under 95% are singletons. The chain links TRBV5-3 to TRBJ2-7; no clear D gene. TRBV5-3 is known as an ORF, though its function is uncertain. What was sequenced was naive CD8+ T cells from PBMCs. This receptor was obtained from a man aged 18 to 30 in good health. Some clones in this sample may be carry-over from other donors' samples. The chain's CDR3 is CARSCPRDQTYEQYF. The DNA for the CDR3 is TGTGCCAGAAGCTGCCCCCGAGACCAAACCTACGAGCAGTACTTC.